What follows describes a single TCR beta chain. Its antigen is unidentified. The sample belongs to a study of cytomegalovirus exposure and HLA in healthy donors. Both 60 Vbeta primers and 13 Jbeta primers went into the PCR. The assay was immunoSEQ multiplex PCR, and TCRdb's table has in-frame clones only and misses some. There are over 40,000 clones in the sample; roughly 87% occur only once, and 8% lies in the top ten. The V end lost 2 bases, the J end lost 3 bases, and 10 bases lay between the germline ends. The germline gives CDR1 SSHAT, CDR2 FNYEAQ (reference sequence). The CDR3 sequence is 15 residues long. Points from the study as a whole: Apart from CMV serostatus, no immune exposure information was available.

Source material: PBMCs. The clonotype originates from a woman between 40 and 50 years old in good health and CMV-seropositive. V is TRBV7-7 and J is TRBJ1-4; D is ambiguous. In DNA form, the CDR3 reads TGTGCCAGCAGCTTAAATCCCCGGTCTAATGAAAAACTGTTTTTT. It is translated as CASSLNPRSNEKLFF.